The next 23 T cell receptor beta chains were all read from a single sample in a study of T cell responses to AZD1222 COVID-19 vaccine. Profiled with immunoSEQ multiplex PCR; TCRdb holds only in-frame clones, not every one. The sample records around 140,000 clones, about 90% being singletons. The source was peripheral blood, collected 28 days after the second AZD1222 dose. These receptors all come from an adult who received the AZD1222 COVID-19 vaccine.

V usage is TRBV18 and J usage is TRBJ1-2, with D unresolved. CDR3 size: 15 residues. The V gene's germline CDR1 is KGHSH and CDR2 LQKENI. Trimming left V 1 base short and J 6 bases short, with 15 bases between. DNA of the CDR3: TGTGCCAGCTCACCACTTTTTCCAGATATAAATGGCTACACCTTC. It codes for CASSPLFPDINGYTF.

This clone was observed a few times. The rearrangement joins TRBV24-1 to TRBJ2-1; maybe TRBD2 (6 bases). Germline V gene sequence: CDR1 KGHDR, CDR2 SFDVKD. The CDR3 runs 16 residues. Trimming took 1 base from V and 2 from J, leaving 11 bases between them. The CDR3 DNA reads as TGTGCCACCAGTGATTTCGGTGGGGAGGCCTACAATGAGCAGTTCTTC. This translates into CATSDFGGEAYNEQFF.

A word on this clone: One end of the junction fails to match germline, which may point to a read error. This chain links TRBV6-1 with TRBJ1-4, with a tentative D call TRBD1 (5 bases). Germline loops: CDR1 MNHNS, CDR2 SASEGT. This CDR3 has 14 residues. CDR3 in amino acids: CASRDGGTNEKLFF. For the CDR3, the DNA is TGTGCCAGCCGTGATGGGGGAACTAATGAAAAACTGTTTTTT.

The chain joins TRBV5-5 to TRBJ2-2; 7 positions agree with TRBD1. CDR3 size: 16 residues. V dropped 4 bases and J dropped 5; count of bases not matched to a gene: 11. Germline V gene sequence: CDR1 SGHKS, CDR2 YYEKEE (reference sequence). The CDR3 DNA follows: TGTGCCAGCAGCCAAACAGGGGTGGGGGTGACCGGGGAGCTGTTTTTT. This gives the protein CASSQTGVGVTGELFF.

The chain couples TRBV18 to TRBJ1-5; the match to TRBD1 covers 8 bases. Per germline, CDR1 KGHSH and CDR2 LQKENI. This CDR3 contains 16 residues. The V gene end was trimmed by 3 bases and the J gene end by 5 bases; junction bases not matched to a gene: 9. The CDR3 coding sequence is TGTGCCAGCTCACCGCTAGCAGGGGGCGAGGATCAGCCCCAGCATTTT. Its protein is CASSPLAGGEDQPQHF.

J is TRBJ1-5 and V is TRBV5-5; 8 bases align to TRBD1. CDR3 length: 15 amino acids. Trimming took 4 bases from V and 3 from J; bases not matched to a gene: 6. Germline CDR1 and CDR2: SGHKS and YYEKEE (reference sequence). The CDR3 is CASSPGQVLNQPQHF. Here the CDR3 DNA reads TGTGCCAGCAGCCCGGGACAGGTTCTCAATCAGCCCCAGCATTTT.

A few counts support this clone. The chain carries TRBV10-3 and TRBJ2-7; 8 bases are shared with TRBD2. CDR1 and CDR2 (germline): ENHRY, SYGVKD. The CDR3 runs to 16 residues. Trimming removed 0 bases from V and 3 bases from J; junction bases left unmatched: 7. The CDR3 is CAISESDAGGRYEQYV. The CDR3 region has the DNA TGTGCCATCAGTGAGTCGGACGCGGGGGGCCGCTACGAGCAGTACGTC.

V is TRBV30 and J is TRBJ1-5, with D uncertain. V lost 0 bases to trimming and J lost 6 bases, with 12 bases between them. This CDR3 spans 14 amino acids. Germline CDR1 GTSNPN, CDR2 SVGIG (reference sequence). CDR3 sequence (DNA): TGTGCCTGGAGTGTACGCCAGGCAGGTCAGCCCCAGCATTTT. Translation: CAWSVRQAGQPQHF.

This clone was detected once. This chain connects TRBV7-6 to TRBJ1-4; 10 nucleotides agree with TRBD1. The ends lost 1 base at V and 6 bases at J; junction bases unmatched: 5. In germline, CDR1 is SGHVS, CDR2 FNYEAQ. This CDR3 region has 16 residues. CDR3 coding DNA: TGTGCCAGCAGCTTAGAACCGGGACAGGGGTATGAAAAACTGTTTTTT. Translating it yields CASSLEPGQGYEKLFF.

The CDR3 reads CASSLGSANTQYF. Here the CDR3 DNA reads TGTGCCAGCAGCTTAGGTAGCGCGAATACGCAGTATTTT. This chain connects TRBV7-6 to TRBJ2-3, with D possibly TRBD2 on 5 matching bases. CDR3 length: 13 amino acids. Between the trimmed V and J ends, which lost 1 base and 7 bases, there was a span of 9 bases. CDR1 is SGHVS and CDR2 is FNYEAQ in the germline V gene.

This chain links TRBV6-5 with TRBJ1-1; no reliable D call. The CDR3 runs to 15 residues. V lost 5 bases and J lost 0, with 13 bases in between. Germline values: CDR1 MNHEY, CDR2 SVGAGI. The CDR3 DNA reads TGTGCCAGCAGTATCGGGAGTCGGGTGAACACTGAAGCTTTCTTT. Amino acid sequence: CASSIGSRVNTEAFF.

The V and J genes are TRBV6-5 and TRBJ2-3; D not certain. Trimming pared 0 bases from V and 0 bases from J, leaving 1 base between. CDR3 size: 13 residues. Germline CDR1 and CDR2: MNHEY and SVGAGI. The CDR3 region has the DNA TGTGCCAGCAGTTACTCTAGCACAGATACGCAGTATTTT. This translates into CASSYSSTDTQYF.

The rearrangement joins TRBV6-4 to TRBJ2-2; TRBD2 agrees at 12 bases. The germline V gene encodes CDR1 MRHNA and CDR2 SNTAGT. This CDR3 spans 15 amino acids. After removal of 9 bases from V and 7 bases from J, the junction contained 9 bases not matched to a gene. The DNA for the CDR3 is TGTGCCAGGTCTAGCGGGGGGGCGATAAACGGGGAGCTGTTTTTT. This gives the protein CARSSGGAINGELFF.

This rearrangement joins TRBV7-2 to TRBJ1-4, with D perhaps TRBD1 (5 bases). In germline, CDR1 is SGHTA, CDR2 FQGNSA. Trimming took off 1 base at V and 7 bases at J, with 10 bases between the two ends. This CDR3 contains 14 residues. CDR3 coding DNA: TGTGCCAGCAGCTTAGAGGGAGGGGCTGAAAAACTGTTTTTT. Its translation: CASSLEGGAEKLFF.

V usage is TRBV7-2 and J usage is TRBJ1-2; a weak D match, TRBD1 (6 bases). Per the germline V gene, CDR1 is SGHTA and CDR2 is FQGNSA. Trimming removed 5 bases from V and 4 bases from J, with 20 bases in between. The CDR3 runs 16 residues. In DNA form, the CDR3 reads TGTGCCAGCAGCCTGCATGACAGGCCGCGGAGCTATGGCTACACCTTC. It yields the protein CASSLHDRPRSYGYTF.

The gene calls are TRBV30 and TRBJ2-2; 7 bases map to TRBD1. The CDR3 contains 14 residues. From germline, CDR1 is GTSNPN and CDR2 SVGIG (reference sequence). V was clipped by 1 base and J by 4 bases; unmatched bases: 3. In DNA, the CDR3 is TGTGCCTGGAGTGCGGGACAGATCACCGGGGAGCTGTTTTTT. It translates to CAWSAGQITGELFF.

The chain carries TRBV19 and TRBJ2-3; 12 bases match TRBD1. Germline CDR1 reads LNHDA; CDR2 reads SQIVND (reference sequence). This CDR3 contains 17 residues. V was clipped by 5 bases and J by 5 bases; unmatched bases: 11. CDR3 nucleotide sequence: TGTGCCAGTAGTCCAACCGGGACAGGGGGCTATGGAGATACGCAGTATTTT. Amino acid sequence: CASSPTGTGGYGDTQYF. The full variable domain, completed using reference TRBV19 and TRBJ2-3, is DGGITQSPKYLFRKEGQNVTLSCEQNLNHDAMYWYRQDPGQGLRLIYYSQIVNDFQKGDIAEGYSVSREKKESFPLTVTSAQKNPTAFYLCASSPTGTGGYGDTQYFGPGTRLTVL.

This clone was observed once. The rearrangement links TRBV10-1 to TRBJ2-5; 7 nucleotides align to TRBD2. The CDR3 is made up of 15 amino acids. CDR1 and CDR2 (germline): WNHNN, SYGVQD (reference sequence). V trimming: 6 bases; J trimming: 3 bases; junction bases outside the gene matches: 10. The CDR3: CASSAGGAGEETQYF. CDR3 in DNA: TGCGCCAGCAGCGCCGGGGGTGCGGGGGAAGAGACCCAGTACTTC.

The rearrangement joins TRBV16 to TRBJ2-7, with D possibly matching TRBD2 (6 bases). The CDR3 is 17 residues long. Trimming took off 0 bases at V and 2 bases at J, with 17 bases between the two ends. CDR1 and CDR2 (germline): KGHSY, FQNENV. The CDR3 reads CASSQSRGTQGAYEQYV. The CDR3 coding sequence is TGTGCCAGCAGCCAATCCCGGGGGACCCAAGGGGCCTACGAGCAGTACGTC.

The chain couples TRBV18 to TRBJ1-1, with D maybe TRBD1 (5 bases). The CDR3 length is 18 residues. Deletions cut 0 bases from V and 1 base from J, with 18 bases between. Germline CDR1 and CDR2: KGHSH and LQKENI. DNA of the CDR3: TGTGCCAGCTCACCACCGGATGTGGCAGGGTGGGAGAACACTGAAGCTTTCTTT. It codes for CASSPPDVAGWENTEAFF.

The rearrangement uses TRBV6-5 and TRBJ1-1, with D uncertain. V shed 11 bases and J shed 3 bases, with 19 bases lying between them. The CDR3 is 14 amino acids. Looked up from germline, CDR1 is MNHEY and CDR2 is SVGAGI. As DNA, the CDR3 is TGTGCCGCTCATGTTTGGGGTAGTTACACTGAAGCTTTCTTT. Residues: CAAHVWGSYTEAFF.

The V call is TRBV18, the J call TRBJ2-1; D is tentatively TRBD1 or TRBD2 (5 bases each). V lost 4 bases and J lost 9, with 19 bases in between. Germline V gene sequence: CDR1 KGHSH, CDR2 LQKENI. The CDR3 spans 15 residues. The CDR3 DNA is TGTGCCAGCTCACAAACCGCTGGGGGTGGGCGTGAGCAGTTCTTC. Protein product: CASSQTAGGGREQFF.

The chain has TRBV18 and TRBJ2-7; 8 nucleotides match TRBD2. The CDR3 consists of 15 residues. Germline V CDR1 and CDR2: KGHSH, LQKENI. V shed 6 bases and J 7 bases; nucleotides not matched to a gene: 14. In nucleotides, the CDR3 is TGTGCCAGCTCGACGTCGGGGGGGCTGTATGATGAGCAGTACGTC. Encoded protein: CASSTSGGLYDEQYV.